The rows below give T cell receptor beta chains drawn from one sample of a study of T cell responses to AZD1222 COVID-19 vaccine. Profiled with immunoSEQ multiplex PCR; TCRdb holds only in-frame clones, not every one. The sample carries 150,000 or so clones, roughly nine tenths recorded once. Sequenced here: peripheral blood, sampled on day 0 of MenACWY control vaccination. The receptors shown here come from an adult in good health. CDR3s include the opening cysteine and the closing phenylalanine or tryptophan. The order of the fields is J gene, clone size, V gene, D gene, CDR3 protein, CDR3 DNA. A D gene is named only where the DNA matches it firmly. The size of a clone is reported for some rows only, either as once, few or many, or as a class for expanded clones.

TRBJ2-2 | NA | TRBV9 | NA | CASSLDTGLFF | TGTGCCAGCAGCTTGGACACGGGGCTGTTTTTT
TRBJ2-2 | NA | TRBV5-6 | NA | CASSFESGELFF | TGTGCCAGCAGCTTCGAGAGCGGGGAGCTGTTTTTT
TRBJ1-5 | NA | TRBV10-3 | NA | CAISRQGSNQPQHF | TGTGCCATCAGTCGTCAGGGGAGCAATCAGCCCCAGCATTTT
TRBJ1-2 | NA | TRBV23-1 | NA | CASSRSSEPTNYGYTF | TGCGCCAGCAGTCGAAGCTCGGAGCCTACTAACTATGGCTACACCTTC
TRBJ2-1 | NA | TRBV7-3 | NA | CASSPFTSSYNEQFF | TGTGCCAGCAGCCCTTTTACTAGCTCCTACAATGAGCAGTTCTTC
TRBJ2-1 | NA | TRBV7-9 | NA | CASSFSGGLPYNEQFF | TGTGCCAGCAGCTTCTCGGGGGGCCTACCCTACAATGAGCAGTTCTTC
TRBJ2-3 | NA | TRBV2 | TRBD2 | CATPGTRSLKAQYF | TGTGCCACTCCCGGGACTAGAAGTTTGAAGGCGCAGTATTTT
TRBJ1-6 | once | TRBV21-1 | NA | CASSKKGGFFLGRESSYNSPLHF | TGTGCCAGCAGCAAAAAAGGGGGGTTCTTTTTGGGCAGGGAGAGCTCCTATAATTCACCCCTCCACTTT
TRBJ2-5 | NA | TRBV3-1/TRBV3-2 | NA | CASSQGGQTQYF | TGTGCCAGCAGCCAAGGGGGCCAGACCCAGTACTTC
TRBJ1-5 | NA | TRBV27 | TRBD1 | CAGPFRASRDRYQPQHF | TGTGCCGGGCCATTTAGGGCTAGTCGGGACAGGTATCAGCCCCAGCATTTT
TRBJ1-5 | NA | TRBV4-2 | NA | CASSQDPGRDSNQPQHF | TGTGCCAGCAGCCAAGATCCTGGCAGGGATAGCAATCAGCCCCAGCATTTT
TRBJ1-2 | NA | TRBV30 | NA | CAWTPTGLYGYTF | TGTGCCTGGACCCCCACGGGCCTCTATGGCTACACCTTC
TRBJ2-2 | NA | TRBV2 | TRBD2 | CASSRLAGGPGELFF | TGTGCCAGCAGTAGACTAGCGGGGGGGCCCGGGGAGCTGTTTTTT
TRBJ1-1 | NA | TRBV11-2 | TRBD1 | CASSLGQGGTEAFF | TGTGCCAGCAGCTTAGGCCAGGGGGGCACTGAAGCTTTCTTT
TRBJ1-1 | NA | TRBV7-8 | NA | CASSLSGQKAFF | TGTGCCAGCAGCTTATCTGGACAGAAAGCTTTCTTT
TRBJ2-1 | NA | TRBV10-3 | NA | CAISESEGIFYNEQFF | TGTGCCATCAGTGAGTCTGAAGGGATTTTCTACAATGAGCAGTTCTTC
TRBJ1-1 | NA | TRBV4-3 | NA | CASSQARGRQNTEAFF | TGCGCCAGCAGCCAAGCCCGTGGACGTCAGAACACTGAAGCTTTCTTT
TRBJ2-3 | NA | TRBV27 | NA | CASTNQAGDTQYF | TGTGCCAGCACCAACCAGGCCGGAGATACGCAGTATTTT
TRBJ2-3 | NA | TRBV7-9 | TRBD2 | CASSYRDLAAGEATDTQYF | TGTGCCAGCAGCTACAGGGATCTGGCAGCGGGGGAGGCCACAGATACGCAGTATTTT
TRBJ2-7 | NA | TRBV12-3/TRBV12-4 | TRBD1 | CASSFAQGDEQYF | TGTGCCAGCAGTTTCGCACAGGGGGACGAGCAGTACTTC
TRBJ2-5 | NA | TRBV5-1 | TRBD1 | CASSYGTVLQETQYF | TGCGCCAGCAGCTACGGGACAGTGCTTCAAGAGACCCAGTACTTC
TRBJ2-7 | NA | TRBV27 | TRBD2 | CASGTSGRTYEQYF | TGTGCCAGCGGGACTAGCGGGAGAACCTACGAGCAGTACTTC
TRBJ2-7 | few | TRBV19 | TRBD1 | CASGTGPYEQYF | TGTGCCAGCGGGACAGGGCCCTACGAGCAGTACTTC
TRBJ2-7 | few | TRBV7-8 | NA | CASSLARTSYEQYF | TGTGCCAGCAGCTTAGCCCGAACCTCCTACGAGCAGTACTTC
TRBJ2-1 | NA | TRBV21-1 | NA | CASSKRAKAYNEQFF | TGTGCCAGCAGCAAGAGAGCGAAGGCCTACAATGAGCAGTTCTTC
TRBJ2-2 | few | TRBV5-1 | NA | CASSHPGTGYTGELFF | TGCGCCAGCAGCCACCCAGGCACTGGGTACACCGGGGAGCTGTTTTTT
TRBJ1-5 | once | TRBV19 | NA | CASGGGGNGVQHF | TGTGCCAGTGGCGGTGGCGGCAACGGGGTCCAGCATTTT
TRBJ2-7 | NA | TRBV7-8 | TRBD1 | CASSLRGTGASFSSYEQYF | TGTGCCAGCAGCTTACGAGGGACAGGGGCGTCATTTAGCTCCTACGAGCAGTACTTC
TRBJ2-3 | NA | TRBV21-1 | NA | CASSSLLSPSF | TGTGCCAGCAGCTCCCTTTTATCCCCGTCTTTT
TRBJ2-1 | NA | TRBV4-3 | NA | CASSQDERANSYNEQFF | TGCGCCAGCAGCCAAGACGAGCGGGCAAACTCCTACAATGAGCAGTTCTTC
TRBJ2-1 | NA | TRBV6-5 | TRBD1 | CASSDSGQGYNEQFF | TGTGCCAGCAGTGACTCGGGACAGGGATACAATGAGCAGTTCTTC
TRBJ1-1 | NA | TRBV7-9 | NA | CASSLQAMNTEAFF | TGTGCCAGCAGCCTACAGGCCATGAACACTGAAGCTTTCTTT
TRBJ2-4 | NA | TRBV14 | NA | CASSPRNDIQYF | TGTGCCAGCAGCCCCCGAAACGACATTCAGTACTTC
TRBJ2-7 | NA | TRBV27 | TRBD2 | CASSGRITYEQYF | TGTGCCAGTAGCGGGAGGATAACCTACGAGCAGTACTTC
TRBJ2-1 | NA | TRBV4-1 | TRBD2 | CASSQDRLAGGNEQFF | TGCGCCAGCAGCCAAGATCGCCTAGCGGGGGGTAATGAGCAGTTCTTC
TRBJ2-7 | NA | TRBV5-6 | NA | CASSLAPVYEQYF | TGTGCCAGCAGCTTGGCGCCGGTCTACGAGCAGTACTTC
TRBJ2-3 | NA | TRBV3-1/TRBV3-2 | TRBD2 | CASSQLAGGRGTDTQYF | TGTGCCAGCAGCCAATTAGCGGGGGGGCGGGGCACAGATACGCAGTATTTT
TRBJ2-2 | NA | TRBV5-1 | TRBD1 | CASSDRTGGSGELFF | TGCGCCAGCAGCGACCGGACAGGGGGTAGCGGGGAGCTGTTTTTT
TRBJ1-6 | NA | TRBV2 | TRBD1 | CASSEATGSSPLHF | TGTGCCAGCAGTGAAGCGACAGGGAGCTCACCCCTCCACTTT
TRBJ1-6 | NA | TRBV19 | TRBD1 | CASSTGARDSPLHF | TGTGCCAGTTCCACAGGGGCGAGAGATTCACCCCTCCACTTT
TRBJ1-1 | NA | TRBV7-9 | NA | CASSPRRGLENTEAFF | TGTGCCAGCAGCCCCAGGAGGGGATTGGAGAACACTGAAGCTTTCTTT
TRBJ1-6 | NA | TRBV27 | NA | CASRSIVTEAPLHF | TGTGCCAGCAGATCTATTGTGACCGAGGCACCCCTCCACTTT
TRBJ2-1 | NA | TRBV19 | NA | CASSIDQGRAAYNEQFF | TGTGCCAGTAGTATAGATCAAGGCCGAGCAGCCTACAATGAGCAGTTCTTC
TRBJ1-2 | NA | TRBV2 | TRBD1 | CASSATGNYGYTF | TGTGCCAGCAGTGCGACAGGGAACTATGGCTACACCTTC
TRBJ2-2 | NA | TRBV11-3 | TRBD2 | CASSLGGVNTGELFF | TGTGCCAGCAGCCTTGGGGGGGTGAACACCGGGGAGCTGTTTTTT